This T cell receptor (beta chain) originates from a study of T cells after posttransplantation cyclophosphamide listed by TCRdb under 2016. About the study as a whole: Using TRB sequencing, the study followed how the T cell repertoire rebuilt after myeloablative bone marrow transplantation with posttransplantation cyclophosphamide given as GVHD prophylaxis. Antigen receptor sequencing covered samples from a few dozen PTCy-treated patients and around 16 of their related bone marrow donors. Blood from every one of the approximately 33 PTCy patients who had 1-year posttransplant specimens underwent TRB sequencing. TRB sequencing was also done on up to 3 additional blood samples from 2 to 5.2 years after transplant in 3 patients, and on pretransplant blood from a handful of patients. Because TRA and TRB clonality were tightly correlated in fewer than 10 samples, subsequent TCR analyses were focused on TRB only. Public TRB sequences were searched against a database of over 3,500 sequences associated with responses to pathogens, tumor antigens, self-antigens and alloantigens. General study outcomes and caveats: Donor-recipient similarity was low at 1-2 months but rose over the first year, and later blood repertoires were often dominated by donor CD8+ memory clones. Across roughly 49 patients, TRB clonality was highly associated with recipient CMV seropositivity and CMV reactivation, and PTCy diversity was similar to diversity in CNI/methotrexate controls. The TRB repertoires of T cells infiltrating skin or GI tract showed only limited overlap with the TRB repertoires of T cells in blood.

Genomic DNA was used for TRB sequencing, which was performed with the immunoSEQ assay at survey resolution or with the hsTCRB kit. Per the authors' processing: The immunoSEQ software was used for initial read processing, and the LymphoSeq R package was used for repertoire analyses. Clonality was computed as 1 minus normalized Shannon entropy, and a Gini coefficient was also calculated for each TRB dataset. To infer phenotypes in unsorted samples, TRB sequences from sorted subsets of the recipient or donor were mapped onto unsorted samples from the same recipient. TCRdb retrieved this table from immuneACCESS and kept in-frame rearrangements only. Not all clones are present; in checked studies, unresolved V genes account for under half, and no reason is known for the remainder. V, J and clone size derive from that table, while D and trimming were established from the DNA sequence. This sample shows several thousand clones, and none of them turns up only once. The ten top clones hold approximately 3.5% of the sample.

This sample's treatment or condition label indicates: high-dose cyclophosphamide on days +3 and +4 as single-agent GVHD prophylaxis. Patients in the PTCy group got busulfan and fludarabine conditioning, a marrow graft from a related or unrelated donor, and cyclophosphamide on days +3 and +4. The PTCy-treated patients were drawn from a prospective, multi-institutional clinical trial. Peripheral blood and bone marrow mononuclear cells were isolated by Ficoll-Hypaque density centrifugation and cryopreserved. This clone was seen ten or more times. Its antigen has not been determined. Base qualities are missing; no much larger clone stands one base away. V is clipped by 5 bases and J by 6 bases, and the sequence between their germline boundaries is 20 bases long. There are 14 amino acids in the CDR3, from cysteine to phenylalanine inclusive. Of the read, only the CDR3 DNA is kept; its 42 bases are in frame from base 1. CDR1 is given as SQVTM and CDR2 as ANQGSEA, both from the germline V gene.

This receptor was obtained from a male patient between 50 and 60 years old who received an allogeneic stem cell transplant from a related donor and was CMV-positive. Following a transplant, a fraction of the T cells may be traceable to the graft donor. The specimen comprised PBMCs, sampled around 370 days after allogeneic stem cell transplant with posttransplant cyclophosphamide. The rearrangement joined TRBV29-1 to TRBJ2-7, with a tentative D gene TRBD1 over 7 matching bases. The CDR3 protein sequence reads: CSVLGGQMGSEQYF. The nucleotides are TGCAGCGTTCTCGGGGGACAGATGGGATCCGAGCAGTACTTC.